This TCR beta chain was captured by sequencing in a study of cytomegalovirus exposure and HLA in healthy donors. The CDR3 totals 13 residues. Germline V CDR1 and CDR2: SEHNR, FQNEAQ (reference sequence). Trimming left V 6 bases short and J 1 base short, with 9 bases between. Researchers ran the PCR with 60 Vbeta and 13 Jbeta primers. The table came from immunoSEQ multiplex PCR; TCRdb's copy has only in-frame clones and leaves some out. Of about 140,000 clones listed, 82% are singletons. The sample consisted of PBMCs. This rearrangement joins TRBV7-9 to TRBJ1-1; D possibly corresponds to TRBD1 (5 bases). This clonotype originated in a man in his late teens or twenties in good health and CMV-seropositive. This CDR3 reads CASRYTGNTEAFF. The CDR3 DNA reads TGTGCCAGCAGGTATACAGGGAACACTGAAGCTTTCTTT.